The 30 T cell receptor beta chains listed next were all sequenced from one sample in a study of blood T cell repertoires in COVID-19. Measured with immunoSEQ multiplex PCR; TCRdb has only the in-frame clones, and not every one. This sample has more than 150,000 clones, with 65% to 90% found just once. Source material: PBMCs or T cells enriched from blood (not recorded which). These receptors were collected from a man in his forties who had recovered from COVID-19.

This chain joins TRBV7-9 and TRBJ1-2; 7 bases are shared with TRBD1. In germline, CDR1 is SEHNR, CDR2 FQNEAQ (reference sequence). CDR3 length: 15 residues. V trimming: 0 bases; J trimming: 8 bases; junction bases outside the gene matches: 9. CDR3 amino acids: CASSLAHGTVEGYTF. The CDR3 DNA is TGTGCCAGCAGCTTAGCGCATGGGACAGTTGAAGGCTACACCTTC.

V and J are TRBV28 and TRBJ1-1; D perhaps matches TRBD1 (5 bases). The CDR3 spans 12 residues. The germline V and J ends were trimmed by 8 bases and 4 bases, with 11 bases remaining between them. Germline CDR1 MDHEN, CDR2 SYDVKM. The chain's CDR3 is CASATGGTEAFF. CDR3 DNA: TGTGCCAGCGCGACGGGGGGCACTGAAGCTTTCTTT.

The chain is built from TRBV5-1 and TRBJ2-7, with 7 positions matching TRBD1. With V trimmed by 0 bases and J by 6 bases, 6 bases remained unmatched. Germline V gene data show CDR1 as SGHRS and CDR2 as YFSETQ. This CDR3 has 14 residues. This CDR3 is CASSLGDRVSEQYF. For the CDR3, the DNA is TGCGCCAGCAGCTTGGGCGACAGGGTCTCCGAGCAGTACTTC.

The chain uses TRBV19 and TRBJ1-6; TRBD1 aligns across 7 bases. CDR1 LNHDA and CDR2 SQIVND come from the germline V gene (reference sequence). The CDR3 contains 15 residues. The V gene end was trimmed by 9 bases and the J gene end by 6 bases; junction bases not matched to a gene: 11. CDR3: CASRKLTGVNSPLHF. CDR3 bases: TGTGCCAGCCGTAAATTAACAGGGGTTAATTCACCCCTCCACTTT.

V usage is TRBV7-2 and J usage is TRBJ1-3, with TRBD1 matching over 8 bases. The V gene's germline CDR1 is SGHTA and CDR2 FQGNSA. The CDR3 spans 19 residues. V lost 2 bases, J lost 0 bases, and 12 bases stayed unmatched. CDR3 sequence reads: CASSLTGPGGLSSGNTIYF. In DNA, the CDR3 is TGTGCCAGCAGCTTAACGGGTCCAGGGGGCCTAAGCTCTGGAAACACCATATATTTT.

The genes are TRBV5-1 and TRBJ2-3; maybe TRBD1 (6 bases). The CDR3 sequence is 16 residues long. The V gene lost 0 bases and the J gene lost 5 bases, with 16 bases spanning the gap. Germline V CDR1 and CDR2: SGHRS, YFSETQ. The CDR3 coding sequence is TGCGCCAGCAGCTTGGGCCCCAACAGGGTAGGAGATACGCAGTATTTT. Its translation: CASSLGPNRVGDTQYF.

CDR3 in amino acids: CASSEAWGPHEQYF. CDR3 DNA sequence: TGTGCCAGCAGTGAAGCGTGGGGCCCCCACGAGCAGTACTTC. The chain employs TRBV6-1 and TRBJ2-7, with D perhaps TRBD1 (5 bases). The CDR3 consists of 14 residues. Germline CDR1 MNHNS, CDR2 SASEGT. V lost 0 bases to trimming and J lost 5 bases, with 11 bases between them.

The J gene is TRBJ2-7, the V gene TRBV3-1 (or the pseudogene TRBV3-2); the match to TRBD1 covers 8 bases. Germline-derived CDR1 and CDR2 are LGHDT and YNNKEL (reference sequence). The V and J ends lost 2 bases and 2 bases, in that order; junction bases with no gene match: 8. The length of the CDR3 is 16 residues. The chain's CDR3 is CASSQTGGQQTYEQYV. The CDR3 DNA is TGTGCCAGCAGCCAAACAGGGGGACAACAAACCTACGAGCAGTACGTC.

This rearrangement joins TRBV19 to TRBJ1-1; 10 bases align to TRBD1. The V gene end was trimmed by 6 bases and the J gene end by 0 bases; junction bases not matched to a gene: 7. This CDR3 has 16 amino acids. Per germline, CDR1 LNHDA and CDR2 SQIVND (reference sequence). Here the CDR3 DNA reads TGTGCCAGTAGCCATCGACAGGGGGCGCTGAACACTGAAGCTTTCTTT. Encoded protein: CASSHRQGALNTEAFF.

The V and J genes are TRBV18 and TRBJ1-5; TRBD1 matches 7 bases. Germline-derived CDR1 and CDR2 are KGHSH and LQKENI. The CDR3 consists of 16 residues. With V trimmed by 3 bases and J by 5 bases, 10 bases remained unmatched. The CDR3 DNA reads TGTGCCAGCTCACCCGACAGGGTTGGGAAGGATCAGCCCCAGCATTTT. This codes for CASSPDRVGKDQPQHF. The full variable domain, in which reference TRBV18 and TRBJ1-5 provide the parts outside the CDR3, is NAGVMQNPRHLVRRRGQEARLRCSPMKGHSHVYWYRQLPEEGLKFMVYLQKENIIDESGMPKERFSAEFPKEGPSILRIQQVVRGDSAAYFCASSPDRVGKDQPQHFGDGTRLSIL.

This clone was seen more than once but under ten times. This chain uses TRBV4-2 with TRBJ1-1, with D unresolved. Trimming pared 0 bases from V and 4 bases from J, leaving 12 bases between. Germline V gene lookup returns CDR1 LGHNA and CDR2 YNFKEQ. The CDR3 is 15 residues long. DNA of the CDR3: TGTGCCAGCAGCCAAGAAATCGGAGGTGTCACTGAAGCTTTCTTT. It encodes CASSQEIGGVTEAFF.

The chain carries TRBV19 and TRBJ1-2, with a tentative D call TRBD1 (5 bases). This CDR3 comprises 15 residues. Trimming took 7 bases from V and 3 from J, leaving 18 bases between them. Germline values: CDR1 LNHDA, CDR2 SQIVND (reference sequence). The CDR3 DNA follows: TGTGCCAGTATCGAAGTCGCAGGGTTGGACTATGGCTACACCTTC. It encodes CASIEVAGLDYGYTF.

V usage is TRBV20-1 and J usage is TRBJ2-1; maybe TRBD1 (5 bases). CDR3 length: 13 amino acids. The V gene's germline CDR1 is DFQATT and CDR2 SNEGSKA (reference sequence). V was pared by 3 bases and J by 6 bases, with 12 bases between. The CDR3 region is CSASSRAPNEQFF. The CDR3 nucleotides read TGCAGTGCTAGTAGCAGGGCACCCAATGAGCAGTTCTTC.

The CDR3 loop reads CAERGQHFPTNEKLFF. In nucleotides, the CDR3 is TGTGCCGAACGGGGACAGCACTTCCCAACTAATGAAAAACTGTTTTTT. This chain joins TRBV3-1 (or the pseudogene TRBV3-2) and TRBJ1-4; 7 nucleotides agree with TRBD1. The CDR3 length is 16 residues. V dropped 11 bases and J dropped 0; count of bases not matched to a gene: 12. The germline V gene encodes CDR1 LGHDT and CDR2 YNNKEL (reference sequence).

The rearrangement joins TRBV27 to TRBJ2-2, with D possibly TRBD2 on 7 matching bases. Germline CDR1 is MNHEY and CDR2 is SMNVEV (reference sequence). Trimming removed 7 bases at V and 5 bases at J, with 17 bases between. The CDR3 consists of 15 residues. The CDR3 DNA reads TGTGCCAGCAAGCTACGGGGGGCCGGGACCGGGGAGCTGTTTTTT. This translates into CASKLRGAGTGELFF.

The chain carries TRBV18 and TRBJ1-1; D perhaps matches TRBD1 (5 bases). The CDR3 is made up of 13 amino acids. V lost 4 bases, J lost 1 base, and 7 bases lay in between. Germline CDR1 KGHSH, CDR2 LQKENI. CDR3 region: CASSRQKNTEAFF. CDR3 coding DNA: TGTGCCAGCTCACGACAGAAGAACACTGAAGCTTTCTTT.

The chain has TRBV7-2 and TRBJ2-1; TRBD1 matches at 9 bases. This CDR3 contains 16 residues. The germline V gene has CDR1 SGHTA and CDR2 FQGNSA. V lost 4 bases to trimming and J lost 4 bases; unmatched junction nucleotides: 8. Here the CDR3 reads CASSWQGTGSYNEQFF. The CDR3 bases are TGTGCCAGCAGCTGGCAGGGGACAGGGAGTTACAATGAGCAGTTCTTC.

The chain combines TRBV14 with TRBJ1-1; a weak D match, TRBD1 (5 bases). The CDR3 has 17 residues. The V gene lost 2 bases and the J gene lost 1 base, with 17 bases spanning the gap. The germline V gene has CDR1 SGHDN and CDR2 FVKESK. The CDR3 coding sequence is TGTGCCAGCAGCCAAAGTACGGCGGGGCGGGAGAACACTGAAGCTTTCTTT. Amino acid sequence: CASSQSTAGRENTEAFF.

V usage is TRBV18 and J usage is TRBJ1-1, with D possibly TRBD1 on 5 matching bases. The germline V gene has CDR1 KGHSH and CDR2 LQKENI. CDR3 length: 13 residues. Trimming took 3 bases from V and 4 from J, leaving 9 bases between them. The CDR3 sequence is CASSPYQGTEAFF. DNA for the CDR3: TGTGCCAGCTCACCCTACCAGGGCACTGAAGCTTTCTTT.

The V and J genes are TRBV4-2 and TRBJ2-1; D is ambiguous. There are 16 residues in the CDR3. Trimming removed 3 bases at V and 4 bases at J, with 16 bases between. Germline lookup yields CDR1 LGHNA and CDR2 YNFKEQ. The CDR3 bases are TGTGCCAGCAGCCAGGAGACTCTATACCGATACAATGAGCAGTTCTTC. Translation: CASSQETLYRYNEQFF.

The chain joins TRBV6-2 or TRBV6-3 to TRBJ1-5, with a weak D call TRBD1 (5 bases). Per germline, CDR1 MNHEY and CDR2 SVGEGT. This CDR3 is built from 14 residues. V was shortened by 7 bases and J by 7 bases, with 17 bases between the two germline ends. The CDR3 loop is CASNPTQGGQPQHF. The CDR3 DNA sequence: TGTGCCAGCAACCCCACCCAGGGAGGGCAGCCCCAGCATTTT.

This sequence joins TRBV2 and TRBJ2-6; D uncertain. The V end lost 1 base, the J end lost 2 bases, and 6 bases lay between the germline ends. Per the germline V gene, CDR1 is SNHLY and CDR2 is FYNNEI. This CDR3 is built from 15 residues. The CDR3 DNA reads TGTGCCAGCAGTGAAGAGTCGGCTGGGGCCAACGTCCTGACTTTC. Encoded protein: CASSEESAGANVLTF.

CDR3 protein: CASSGDQGLNTEAFF. In nucleotides, the CDR3 is TGTGCCAGCAGTGGAGACCAGGGTTTAAACACTGAAGCTTTCTTT. The gene calls are TRBV2 and TRBJ1-1, with a tentative D call TRBD1 (5 bases). Germline V gene lookup returns CDR1 SNHLY and CDR2 FYNNEI. The CDR3 extends over 15 amino acids. Between the trimmed V and J ends, which lost 4 bases and 2 bases, there was a span of 14 bases.

V usage is TRBV7-8 and J usage is TRBJ2-1, with 10 bases matching TRBD2. Germline-derived CDR1 and CDR2 are SGHVS and FQNEAQ. The length of the CDR3 is 19 residues. The trim removed 5 bases at V and 1 base at J, leaving 14 bases unmatched. CDR3 nucleotides: TGTGCCAGCAGCCCGAGGGGCCAAGCGGGAGGGAGGTCCTACAATGAGCAGTTCTTC. Protein: CASSPRGQAGGRSYNEQFF. Based on the CDR3 plus reference TRBV7-8 and TRBJ2-1, the full variable domain is GAGVSQSPRYKVAKRGQDVALRCDPISGHVSLFWYQQALGQGPEFLTYFQNEAQLDKSGLPSDRFFAERPEGSVSTLKIQRTQQEDSAVYLCASSPRGQAGGRSYNEQFFGPGTRLTVL.

CDR3 amino acids: CASSSSGIYGYTF. The DNA of the CDR3 is TGTGCCAGCAGTTCATCAGGGATCTATGGCTACACCTTC. The chain recombines TRBV6-1 with TRBJ1-2; D is possibly TRBD1 (5 bases). Trimming cost V 5 bases and J 4 bases, with 11 bases left between them. Germline V gene lookup returns CDR1 MNHNS and CDR2 SASEGT. This CDR3 is built from 13 residues.

The rearrangement uses TRBV13 and TRBJ2-1, with a weak D call TRBD2 (5 bases). CDR1 and CDR2 (germline): PRHDT, FYEKMQ (reference sequence). The CDR3 contains 14 residues. V dropped 8 bases and J dropped 6 bases, with 17 bases sitting between them. CDR3 DNA: TGTGCCAGCCGGTCAGAGGGTATTGCCAATGAGCAGTTCTTC. This codes for CASRSEGIANEQFF.

V usage is TRBV5-1 and J usage is TRBJ2-5; 11 nucleotides line up with TRBD2. V shed 4 bases and J 3 bases; nucleotides not matched to a gene: 5. CDR1 is SGHRS and CDR2 is YFSETQ in the germline V gene. The CDR3 consists of 15 residues. The CDR3 sequence: CASSLGGLAEETQYF. The DNA for the CDR3 is TGCGCCAGCAGCCTGGGGGGACTAGCGGAAGAGACCCAGTACTTC.

This rearrangement joins TRBV27 to TRBJ1-5; D remains unclear. Germline CDR1 and CDR2: MNHEY and SMNVEV (reference sequence). CDR3 length: 14 amino acids. V dropped 6 bases and J dropped 0 bases, with 9 bases sitting between them. The CDR3 DNA is TGTGCCAGCAGCCGGGATTATAGCAATCAGCCCCAGCATTTT. It yields the protein CASSRDYSNQPQHF.

The CDR3 protein is CASSQAGTGFYGYTF. The CDR3 DNA sequence: TGTGCCAGCAGCCAAGCCGGGACAGGGTTCTATGGCTACACCTTC. The J gene is TRBJ1-2, the V gene TRBV14; 9 nucleotides align to TRBD1. Germline CDR1 and CDR2: SGHDN and FVKESK. The CDR3 extends over 15 amino acids. The V segment lost 1 base and the J segment 4 bases; nucleotides outside the gene matches: 4.

The chain is built from TRBV11-3 and TRBJ2-1; TRBD1 might be the D (5 bases). The CDR3 length is 13 residues. V gave up 1 base and J gave up 10 bases, with 11 bases separating them. CDR1 and CDR2 from the germline V gene are SGHNT and YENEEA. The CDR3 DNA reads as TGTGCCAGCAGCTTAGCGCCTAGGGGCGAGCAGTTCTTC. This encodes CASSLAPRGEQFF.